Listed below are T cell receptor beta chains from one sample, sequenced in a study of blood T cell repertoires in COVID-19. Measured with immunoSEQ multiplex PCR; TCRdb has only the in-frame clones, and not every one. The sample includes some 250,000 clones, 81% of them seen just once. The sequenced sample was peripheral blood. The receptors were sampled from a woman older than 75 with COVID-19, enrolled during active disease. Both conserved end residues are part of each CDR3. D genes are given only for firm matches. A clone size is listed for some rows: how often the clone was seen (once, few, many), or a class if it is expanded.

v_call: TRBV6-5; clone_size: -; j_call: TRBJ2-1; d_call: TRBD2; cdr3_nt: TGTGCCAGCAGTTATTTAGCGGGAGAATACAATGAGCAGTTCTTC; cdr3_aa: CASSYLAGEYNEQFF
v_call: TRBV27; clone_size: -; j_call: TRBJ2-7; d_call: TRBD1; cdr3_nt: TGTGCCAGCAGTACAGGGGACAAAAGGAGCTACGAGCAGTACTTC; cdr3_aa: CASSTGDKRSYEQYF
v_call: TRBV10-3; clone_size: -; j_call: TRBJ1-5; d_call: TRBD1; cdr3_nt: TGTGCCATCAGTGAACGCCAGACAGGGGAAGGTCAGCCCCAGCATTTT; cdr3_aa: CAISERQTGEGQPQHF
v_call: TRBV7-2; clone_size: -; j_call: TRBJ1-2; d_call: TRBD1; cdr3_nt: TGTGCCAGCAGCTTACCCCCCCGGGACAGGGGTGGCTACACCTTC; cdr3_aa: CASSLPPRDRGGYTF
v_call: TRBV2; clone_size: -; j_call: TRBJ1-6; d_call: -; cdr3_nt: TGTGCCAGCAGTAGGGGCCAGACCTATAATTCACCCCTCCACTTT; cdr3_aa: CASSRGQTYNSPLHF
v_call: TRBV19; clone_size: -; j_call: TRBJ1-1; d_call: -; cdr3_nt: TGTGCCAGTAGTGTTCAGGGGAACACTGAAGCTTTCTTT; cdr3_aa: CASSVQGNTEAFF
v_call: TRBV2; clone_size: -; j_call: TRBJ2-4; d_call: TRBD1; cdr3_nt: TGTGCCAGCAGTGACAGGGGGAAAAGAATGCTAGCCAAAAACATTCAGTACTTC; cdr3_aa: CASSDRGKRMLAKNIQYF
v_call: TRBV5-5; clone_size: -; j_call: TRBJ1-1; d_call: -; cdr3_nt: TGTGCCAGCAGCTTGAGTCTAATACAGCAGAACACTGAAGCTTTCTTT; cdr3_aa: CASSLSLIQQNTEAFF
v_call: TRBV29-1; clone_size: -; j_call: TRBJ2-3; d_call: -; cdr3_nt: TGCAGCGTTGGGGGGGGGCAGACAGATACGCAGTATTTT; cdr3_aa: CSVGGGQTDTQYF
v_call: TRBV27; clone_size: few; j_call: TRBJ1-3; d_call: -; cdr3_nt: TGTGCCAGCTCCCCCTTCCGGGGAGGTGGAAACACCATATATTTT; cdr3_aa: CASSPFRGGGNTIYF
v_call: TRBV7-8; clone_size: -; j_call: TRBJ2-1; d_call: TRBD1; cdr3_nt: TGTGCCAGCAGCTTAGAGAACAGGGGGATCCCCTACAATGAGCAGTTCTTC; cdr3_aa: CASSLENRGIPYNEQFF
v_call: TRBV5-1; clone_size: -; j_call: TRBJ1-1; d_call: -; cdr3_nt: TGCGCCAGCAGTGGAGACAGTTCCCCCGGGACTGAAGCTTTCTTT; cdr3_aa: CASSGDSSPGTEAFF
v_call: TRBV19; clone_size: -; j_call: TRBJ1-4; d_call: TRBD1; cdr3_nt: TGTGCCAGTAGTATTCCGCGGACAGGGGGCTTCAATGAAAAACTGTTTTTT; cdr3_aa: CASSIPRTGGFNEKLFF
v_call: TRBV5-6; clone_size: -; j_call: TRBJ1-6; d_call: TRBD1; cdr3_nt: TGTGCCAGCAGATACGGGACAGGGAAGAGTAATTCACCCCTCCACTTT; cdr3_aa: CASRYGTGKSNSPLHF
v_call: TRBV5-1; clone_size: -; j_call: TRBJ1-2; d_call: -; cdr3_nt: TGCGCCAGCAGCTTGGGACGGGGGATAGCTGGCTACACCTTC; cdr3_aa: CASSLGRGIAGYTF
v_call: TRBV28; clone_size: -; j_call: TRBJ1-1; d_call: TRBD1; cdr3_nt: TGTGCCAGCAGTTTATTTGGACAGGGGACGAACACTGAAGCTTTCTTT; cdr3_aa: CASSLFGQGTNTEAFF
v_call: TRBV7-3; clone_size: -; j_call: TRBJ2-1; d_call: -; cdr3_nt: TGTGCCAGCAGCCCCGGAACTCAGGGGAATGAGCAGTTCTTC; cdr3_aa: CASSPGTQGNEQFF
v_call: TRBV6-6; clone_size: -; j_call: TRBJ2-1; d_call: -; cdr3_nt: TGTGCCAGCAGCCGGGGGTGGGGTGAGGATGAGCAGTTCTTC; cdr3_aa: CASSRGWGEDEQFF
v_call: TRBV27; clone_size: -; j_call: TRBJ1-4; d_call: TRBD1; cdr3_nt: TGTGCCAGCAACAAGGGACAGGGGAATGAAAAACTGTTTTTT; cdr3_aa: CASNKGQGNEKLFF
v_call: TRBV3-1/TRBV3-2; clone_size: -; j_call: TRBJ1-2; d_call: -; cdr3_nt: TGTGCCAGCAGCCAAGGCTTAAAGGGGCGTACCTACTATGGCTACACCTTC; cdr3_aa: CASSQGLKGRTYYGYTF
v_call: TRBV6-6; clone_size: -; j_call: TRBJ1-1; d_call: -; cdr3_nt: TGTGCCAGCTTGGCCGACTCAGGGGCGAACACTGAAGCTTTCTTT; cdr3_aa: CASLADSGANTEAFF
v_call: TRBV30; clone_size: -; j_call: TRBJ2-3; d_call: TRBD1; cdr3_nt: TGTGCCTGGAGTTCCAAGGGACAGGGGTACCCCACAGATACGCAGTATTTT; cdr3_aa: CAWSSKGQGYPTDTQYF
v_call: TRBV19; clone_size: -; j_call: TRBJ1-3; d_call: -; cdr3_nt: TGTGCCAGTAGTATCGCTTGGACAAGCGTATCTGGAAACACCATATATTTT; cdr3_aa: CASSIAWTSVSGNTIYF
v_call: TRBV25-1; clone_size: -; j_call: TRBJ2-2; d_call: -; cdr3_nt: TGTGCCAGCAGTGCATTAGGGGGATGGTTGGACACCGGGGAGCTGTTTTTT; cdr3_aa: CASSALGGWLDTGELFF
v_call: TRBV5-1; clone_size: -; j_call: TRBJ1-6; d_call: TRBD1; cdr3_nt: TGCGCCAGCAGCTTGGGACAGGGAAATTCACCCCTCCACTTT; cdr3_aa: CASSLGQGNSPLHF
v_call: TRBV7-3; clone_size: -; j_call: TRBJ1-2; d_call: -; cdr3_nt: TGTGCCAGCAGCTTAACGACAGGCCCCAACTATGGCTACACCTTC; cdr3_aa: CASSLTTGPNYGYTF
v_call: TRBV3-1/TRBV3-2; clone_size: -; j_call: TRBJ1-4; d_call: TRBD1; cdr3_nt: TGTGCCAGCAGCCCCGGGACAGGGATCGGTAATGAAAAACTGTTTTTT; cdr3_aa: CASSPGTGIGNEKLFF
v_call: TRBV24-1; clone_size: once; j_call: TRBJ2-5; d_call: -; cdr3_nt: TGTGCCACCAGTGATTCAGGGTTAGGGACCCAGTACTTC; cdr3_aa: CATSDSGLGTQYF
v_call: TRBV19; clone_size: -; j_call: TRBJ1-1; d_call: TRBD1; cdr3_nt: TGTGCCAGTAGTAGTCGACAGGGGGGGAATGAAGCTTTCTTT; cdr3_aa: CASSSRQGGNEAFF
v_call: TRBV2; clone_size: -; j_call: TRBJ1-3; d_call: -; cdr3_nt: TGTGCCAGCAGTGGCGGCCATCGAGGAAACACCATATATTTT; cdr3_aa: CASSGGHRGNTIYF
v_call: TRBV28; clone_size: -; j_call: TRBJ1-6; d_call: -; cdr3_nt: TGTGCCAGCAGTTTACAGGCCCCGGGAGGTAATTCACCCCTCCACTTT; cdr3_aa: CASSLQAPGGNSPLHF
v_call: TRBV19; clone_size: -; j_call: TRBJ2-2; d_call: -; cdr3_nt: TGTGCCAGTACAGTGACCGGGGAGCTGTTTTTT; cdr3_aa: CASTVTGELFF
v_call: TRBV24-1; clone_size: -; j_call: TRBJ2-2; d_call: TRBD2; cdr3_nt: TGTGCCACCCAAACTAGCGGGAGGTCCGGGGAGCTGTTTTTT; cdr3_aa: CATQTSGRSGELFF
v_call: TRBV12-5; clone_size: -; j_call: TRBJ1-1; d_call: TRBD1; cdr3_nt: TGTGCTAGTGGCACTCGACAGGGACCGAACACTGAAGCTTTCTTT; cdr3_aa: CASGTRQGPNTEAFF
v_call: TRBV30; clone_size: -; j_call: TRBJ1-1; d_call: -; cdr3_nt: TGTGCCTGGAGTGCCCAGCTGACTGTGGGGAACACTGAAGCTTTCTTT; cdr3_aa: CAWSAQLTVGNTEAFF
v_call: TRBV5-1; clone_size: -; j_call: TRBJ1-1; d_call: -; cdr3_nt: TGCGCCAGCAGCCTCTCGACAGGACTGGAAGCTTTCTTT; cdr3_aa: CASSLSTGLEAFF
v_call: TRBV7-9; clone_size: -; j_call: TRBJ1-5; d_call: -; cdr3_nt: TGTGCCAGCAGCTTACTGGATTCGACAGCTAAAAATCAGCCCCAGCATTTT; cdr3_aa: CASSLLDSTAKNQPQHF
v_call: TRBV2; clone_size: -; j_call: TRBJ2-7; d_call: -; cdr3_nt: TGTGCCAGCATTGAACTCGCGAGCTCCTACGAGCAGTACTTC; cdr3_aa: CASIELASSYEQYF
v_call: TRBV7-3; clone_size: -; j_call: TRBJ1-2; d_call: -; cdr3_nt: TGTGCCAGCAGCCAGCCGGGGGGCTATGGCTACACCTTC; cdr3_aa: CASSQPGGYGYTF
v_call: TRBV6-2/TRBV6-3; clone_size: -; j_call: TRBJ1-2; d_call: -; cdr3_nt: TGTGCCAGCAGTTATTCGGGATTAAACTATGGCTACACCTTC; cdr3_aa: CASSYSGLNYGYTF
v_call: TRBV24-1; clone_size: -; j_call: TRBJ2-2; d_call: TRBD1; cdr3_nt: TGTGCCACCAGGAAACAGGGGGCGGCCGGGGAGCTGTTTTTT; cdr3_aa: CATRKQGAAGELFF
v_call: TRBV7-3; clone_size: -; j_call: TRBJ2-1; d_call: -; cdr3_nt: TGTGCCAGCAGCTTAGAAGGGGGCTGGAGCGGGAGTCATCAGTTCTTC; cdr3_aa: CASSLEGGWSGSHQFF
v_call: TRBV27; clone_size: -; j_call: TRBJ1-4; d_call: TRBD1; cdr3_nt: TGTGCCAGCAGTTTGAAAGGGACAGGGGTTGAAAAACTGTTTTTT; cdr3_aa: CASSLKGTGVEKLFF
v_call: TRBV5-1; clone_size: few; j_call: TRBJ1-1; d_call: -; cdr3_nt: TGCGCCAGCAGCGTATCTCTACTGAACACTGAAGCTTTCTTT; cdr3_aa: CASSVSLLNTEAFF
v_call: TRBV6-5; clone_size: -; j_call: TRBJ1-5; d_call: -; cdr3_nt: TGTGCCAGCAGTTACTCGCGGAATAGCAATCAGCCCCAGCATTTT; cdr3_aa: CASSYSRNSNQPQHF
v_call: TRBV7-9; clone_size: -; j_call: TRBJ2-3; d_call: -; cdr3_nt: TGTGCCAGCAGCTTAGCGACTGGAAATACGCAGTATTTT; cdr3_aa: CASSLATGNTQYF
v_call: TRBV6-5; clone_size: once; j_call: TRBJ1-2; d_call: -; cdr3_nt: TGTGCCAGCAGCCCCAGGGAGGCTGACTATGGCTACACCTTC; cdr3_aa: CASSPREADYGYTF
v_call: TRBV9; clone_size: -; j_call: TRBJ2-1; d_call: TRBD1; cdr3_nt: TGTGCCAGCAGCCCCCCCGACAGGGAAGAACTCCCGGAGTTCTTC; cdr3_aa: CASSPPDREELPEFF
v_call: TRBV10-1; clone_size: -; j_call: TRBJ1-1; d_call: TRBD1; cdr3_nt: TGCGCCAGCAGCAGGGACAGGGGATCGAACACTGAAGCTTTCTTT; cdr3_aa: CASSRDRGSNTEAFF
v_call: TRBV5-4; clone_size: -; j_call: TRBJ2-5; d_call: -; cdr3_nt: TGTGCCAGCAGCAACAGGGTAGAGACCCAGTACTTC; cdr3_aa: CASSNRVETQYF
v_call: TRBV29-1; clone_size: few; j_call: TRBJ1-5; d_call: -; cdr3_nt: TGCAGCGCCGGCTATAGCAATCAGCCCCAGCATTTT; cdr3_aa: CSAGYSNQPQHF
v_call: TRBV2; clone_size: few; j_call: TRBJ2-1; d_call: TRBD2; cdr3_nt: TGTGCCAGCAGGTTAGCGGGGTCCTACAATGAGCAGTTCTTC; cdr3_aa: CASRLAGSYNEQFF
v_call: TRBV20-1; clone_size: -; j_call: TRBJ2-7; d_call: TRBD2; cdr3_nt: TGCAGTGCTAGGGGGGGGGAACCCCAGTACTTC; cdr3_aa: CSARGGEPQYF
v_call: TRBV2; clone_size: -; j_call: TRBJ1-5; d_call: -; cdr3_nt: TGTGCCAGCAGTGAGCTGGGGCCGGATCAGCCCCAGCATTTT; cdr3_aa: CASSELGPDQPQHF